This passage covers 11 T cell receptor beta chains from one sample sequenced in a study of shared clonotypes between healthy human individuals. TCRdb keeps only in-frame clones here, not all; method: immunoSEQ multiplex PCR. Among around 440,000 clones, approximately 77% were seen once, and the ten largest hold around 12%. Sequenced: PBMCs. These receptors were obtained from a woman aged 40 to 55 in good health. Some clones in this sample may be carry-over from other donors' samples.

A remark on this clone: This may be a read error, as it is one base from a much larger clone. This sequence joins TRBV18 and TRBJ2-5, with 8 bases aligning to TRBD2. CDR1 is KGHSH and CDR2 is LQKENI in the germline V gene. The CDR3 is 15 residues long. The CDR3 sequence: CASSGTSGPQETQHF. In DNA form, the CDR3 reads TGTGCCAGCTCAGGAACTAGCGGACCTCAAGAGACCCAGCACTTC. Full variable domain (rest looked up from reference TRBV18 and TRBJ2-5): NAGVMQNPRHLVRRRGQEARLRCSPMKGHSHVYWYRQLPEEGLKFMVYLQKENIIDESGMPKERFSAEFPKEGPSILRIQQVVRGDSAAYFCASSGTSGPQETQHFGPGTRLLVL.

V and J are TRBV19 and TRBJ2-5; D is possibly TRBD2 (5 bases). The CDR3 extends over 13 amino acids. CDR1 and CDR2 (germline): LNHDA, SQIVND (reference sequence). Between the trimmed V and J ends, which lost 3 bases and 6 bases, there was a span of 11 bases. The DNA of the CDR3 is TGTGCCAGTAGTATTGCAGAGGGTCAGACCCAGTACTTC. The encoded protein is CASSIAEGQTQYF.

This clone was found once. It is likely a read error: a sequence one base away is far more abundant. This sequence joins TRBV4-2 and TRBJ2-3, with D possibly being TRBD2 (6 bases). The CDR3 has 16 amino acids. Per the germline V gene, CDR1 is LGHNA and CDR2 is YNFKEQ. Trimming left V 5 bases short and J 5 bases short, with 20 bases between. CDR3 region: CASSARLVGGGDTQYF. CDR3 coding DNA: TGTGCCAGCAGCGCCCGTCTAGTGGGAGGAGGAGATACGCAGTATTTT.

V and J are TRBV30 and TRBJ2-3; 7 positions agree with TRBD1. CDR1 and CDR2 (germline): GTSNPN, SVGIG (reference sequence). V dropped 0 bases and J dropped 10; count of bases not matched to a gene: 10. This CDR3 has 14 residues. CDR3 sequence (DNA): TGTGCCTGGAGTGTAGGAAGGGGGCACTATTCGCAGTATTTT. Protein product: CAWSVGRGHYSQYF.

This clone appeared once. V and J are TRBV5-1 and TRBJ1-5; 10 bases agree with TRBD1. The germline gives CDR1 SGHRS, CDR2 YFSETQ. This CDR3 has 14 amino acids. Trimming removed 3 bases from V and 7 bases from J; junction bases left unmatched: 4. This CDR3 reads CASSYGTGDQPQHF. The DNA for the CDR3 is TGCGCCAGCAGCTACGGGACAGGGGACCAGCCCCAGCATTTT. Together with reference TRBV5-1 and TRBJ1-5, the CDR3 gives the full variable domain: KAGVTQTPRYLIKTRGQQVTLSCSPISGHRSVSWYQQTPGQGLQFLFEYFSETQRNKGNFPGRFSGRQFSNSRSEMNVSTLELGDSALYLCASSYGTGDQPQHFGDGTRLSIL.

The chain has TRBV6-5 and TRBJ2-1; D uncertain. Deletions cut 6 bases from V and 4 bases from J, with 10 bases between. The CDR3 length is 13 residues. From germline, CDR1 is MNHEY and CDR2 SVGAGI. CDR3 nucleotides: TGTGCCAGCAGGGTCTCTTGGTACAATGAGCAGTTCTTC. This translates into CASRVSWYNEQFF.

This clone occurred once. V usage is TRBV19 and J usage is TRBJ2-7; 8 bases line up with TRBD2. CDR3 length equals 15 residues. With 0 bases clipped from V and 6 bases from J, the junction kept 7 bases outside the gene matches. Germline CDR1 reads LNHDA; CDR2 reads SQIVND (reference sequence). The CDR3 loop is CASSIDLTSASEQYF. The CDR3, as DNA: TGTGCCAGTAGTATAGATTTGACTAGCGCCTCCGAGCAGTACTTC.

As regards this clone: The same CDR3 arises from other DNA sequences in this sample as well. The rearrangement uses TRBV5-1 and TRBJ2-3; D not certain. V lost 5 bases and J 1 base, leaving 11 bases between the germline ends. This CDR3 comprises 14 residues. In germline, CDR1 is SGHRS, CDR2 YFSETQ. The CDR3 region has the DNA TGCGCCAGCAGTCCAACCTCGGGCACAGATACGCAGTATTTT. Protein: CASSPTSGTDTQYF.

The chain is built from TRBV9 and TRBJ2-2; TRBD2 agrees at 12 bases. CDR1 is SGDLS and CDR2 is YYNGEE in the germline V gene. The CDR3 contains 17 residues. The V gene end was trimmed by 0 bases and the J gene end by 5 bases; junction bases not matched to a gene: 5. The CDR3 DNA is TGTGCCAGCAGCGTAGGGGCTCTAGCGGGAGGGACCGGGGAGCTGTTTTTT. Amino acids: CASSVGALAGGTGELFF. The full variable domain, its missing parts supplied by reference TRBV9 and TRBJ2-2, is DSGVTQTPKHLITATGQRVTLRCSPRSGDLSVYWYQQSLDQGLQFLIQYYNGEERAKGNILERFSAQQFPDLHSELNLSSLELGDSALYFCASSVGALAGGTGELFFGEGSRLTVL.

The J gene is TRBJ2-7, the V gene TRBV10-2; TRBD2 aligns across 10 bases. Germline CDR1 and CDR2: WSHSY and SAAADI. This CDR3 has 13 amino acids. V gave up 8 bases and J gave up 7 bases; unmatched junction bases: 8. In nucleotides, the CDR3 is TGCGCCAGCGGCGAGCGGGAGGGGCATGAGCAGTACTTC. Translation gives CASGEREGHEQYF.

A remark on this clone: The sample has other DNA sequences that encode this CDR3 too. The chain recombines TRBV28 with TRBJ1-3, with no clear D. This CDR3 spans 14 amino acids. V lost 5 bases and J 4 bases, leaving 12 bases between the germline ends. Germline CDR1 reads MDHEN; CDR2 reads SYDVKM. This chain's CDR3 is CASSGHFPGNTIYF. In DNA form, the CDR3 reads TGTGCCAGCAGTGGGCACTTTCCCGGAAACACCATATATTTT. Together with reference TRBV28 and TRBJ1-3, the CDR3 gives the full variable domain: DVKVTQSSRYLVKRTGEKVFLECVQDMDHENMFWYRQDPGLGLRLIYFSYDVKMKEKGDIPEGYSVSREKKERFSLILESASTNQTSMYLCASSGHFPGNTIYFGEGSWLTVV.